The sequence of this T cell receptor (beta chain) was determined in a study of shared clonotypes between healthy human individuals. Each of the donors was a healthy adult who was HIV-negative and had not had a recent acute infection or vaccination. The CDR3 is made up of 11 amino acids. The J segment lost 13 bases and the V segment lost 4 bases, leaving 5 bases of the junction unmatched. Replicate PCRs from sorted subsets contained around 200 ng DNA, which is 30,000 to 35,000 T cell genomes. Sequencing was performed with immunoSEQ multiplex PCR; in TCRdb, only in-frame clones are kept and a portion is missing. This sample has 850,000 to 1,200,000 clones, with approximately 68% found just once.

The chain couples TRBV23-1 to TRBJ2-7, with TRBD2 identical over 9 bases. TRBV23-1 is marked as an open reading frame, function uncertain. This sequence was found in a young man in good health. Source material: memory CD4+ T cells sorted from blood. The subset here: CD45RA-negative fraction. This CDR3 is CASSPRGGRYF. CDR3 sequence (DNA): TGCGCCAGCAGTCCGCGGGGGGGTCGATACTTC.